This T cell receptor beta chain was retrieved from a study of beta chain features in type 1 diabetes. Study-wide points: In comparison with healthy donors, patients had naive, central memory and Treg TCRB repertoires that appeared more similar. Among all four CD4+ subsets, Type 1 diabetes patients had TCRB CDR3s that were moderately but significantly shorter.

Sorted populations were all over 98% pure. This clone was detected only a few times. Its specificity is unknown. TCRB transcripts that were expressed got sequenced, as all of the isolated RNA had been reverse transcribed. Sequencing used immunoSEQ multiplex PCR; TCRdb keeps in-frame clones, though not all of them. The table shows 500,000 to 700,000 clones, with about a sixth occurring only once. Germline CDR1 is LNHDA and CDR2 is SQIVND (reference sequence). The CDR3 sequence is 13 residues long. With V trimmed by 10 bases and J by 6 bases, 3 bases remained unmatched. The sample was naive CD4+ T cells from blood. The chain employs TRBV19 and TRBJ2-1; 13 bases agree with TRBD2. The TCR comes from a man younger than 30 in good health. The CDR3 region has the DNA TGTGCCACCGGGACTAGCGGGACCAATGAGCAGTTCTTC. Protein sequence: CATGTSGTNEQFF.